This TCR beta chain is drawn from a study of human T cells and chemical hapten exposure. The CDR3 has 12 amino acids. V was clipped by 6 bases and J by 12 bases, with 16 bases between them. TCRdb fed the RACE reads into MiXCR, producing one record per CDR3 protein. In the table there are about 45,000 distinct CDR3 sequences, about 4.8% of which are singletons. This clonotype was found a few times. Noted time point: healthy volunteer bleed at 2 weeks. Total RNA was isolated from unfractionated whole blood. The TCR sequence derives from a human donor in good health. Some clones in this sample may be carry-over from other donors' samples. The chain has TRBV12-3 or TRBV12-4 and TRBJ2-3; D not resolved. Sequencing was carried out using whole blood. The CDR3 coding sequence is TGTGCCAGCAGCCCTCTAGGCCCCTTTCAGTATTTT. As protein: CASSPLGPFQYF.